This TCR beta chain was profiled in a study of blood T cell repertoires in COVID-19. Study as a whole: PBMCs, B-cell-depleted T cells, or T cells provided the cDNA or gDNA that made up the material.

The CDR3 is made up of 14 amino acids. V shed 8 bases and J shed 0 bases, with 14 bases lying between them. Germline V gene lookup returns CDR1 MDHEN and CDR2 SYDVKM. Methods used by the authors: Amplification with reference gene primers provided the estimates of nucleated cell counts. Profiled with immunoSEQ multiplex PCR; TCRdb holds only in-frame clones, not every one. That table supplies the V and J calls and clone size; D and trimming were determined from the DNA. The profile shows tens of thousands of clones, about nine tenths of them singletons. The chain is built from TRBV28 and TRBJ2-7, with D possibly TRBD2 on 6 matching bases. Sequencing was done on a sample of peripheral blood. The clonotype originates from a human donor in a cohort sampled during active COVID-19. CDR3 sequence: CASYNAGSSYEQYF. CDR3 DNA: TGTGCCAGCTATAACGCCGGGAGCTCCTACGAGCAGTACTTC.